This entry is about one T cell receptor (beta chain). The source of the sample is a study of blood T cell repertoires in COVID-19. CDR1 SEHNR and CDR2 FQNEAQ come from the germline V gene (reference sequence). V was shortened by 5 bases and J by 2 bases, with 9 bases between the two germline ends. The CDR3 has 13 amino acids. The method was immunoSEQ multiplex PCR; TCRdb's version includes in-frame clones alone and lacks a portion of them. The sample lists some 200,000 clones; 80% to 90% were seen once. Cohorts were determined from participant-reported clinical history. Sequencing was done on a sample of PBMCs or T cells enriched from blood (not recorded which). The sequence came from a woman aged 40 to 50 with acute COVID-19. This rearrangement joins TRBV7-9 to TRBJ1-2, with no clear D. The CDR3 sequence: CASSPTENYGYTF. CDR3 coding DNA: TGTGCCAGCAGCCCGACTGAGAACTATGGCTACACCTTC.